These 3 T cell receptor beta chains share one sample of origin, sequenced in a study of blood T cell repertoires in COVID-19. The protocol was immunoSEQ multiplex PCR, while the TCRdb copy is restricted to in-frame clones and leaves out a portion. This table holds about 92,000 clones, around 75% found once. Specimen: peripheral blood. Receptor source: a woman older than 75 with active or convalescent COVID-19.

This chain uses TRBV15 with TRBJ1-6, with a tentative D call TRBD1 (5 bases). Trimming removed 1 base from V and 7 bases from J, with 8 bases in between. This CDR3 comprises 14 residues. Per the germline V gene, CDR1 is LNHNV and CDR2 is YYDKDF (reference sequence). The CDR3 DNA follows: TGTGCCACCAGCAGAGGCCAGGGAAATTCACCCCTCCACTTT. Residues: CATSRGQGNSPLHF.

The chain employs TRBV29-1 and TRBJ1-1; TRBD1 might be the D (6 bases). Per germline, CDR1 SQVTM and CDR2 ANQGSEA. V dropped 0 bases and J dropped 6 bases, with 23 bases sitting between them. This CDR3 has 17 amino acids. The CDR3 is CSVEDRGGTINRAEAFF. The CDR3 bases are TGCAGCGTTGAAGATCGTGGGGGCACCATAAACAGGGCTGAAGCTTTCTTT.

This clone was detected only once. The genes are TRBV19 and TRBJ1-4, with a possible D match to TRBD1 (6 bases). From germline, CDR1 is LNHDA and CDR2 SQIVND (reference sequence). The length of the CDR3 is 15 residues. Trimming pared 5 bases from V and 10 bases from J, leaving 20 bases between. The CDR3 DNA is TGTGCCAGTAGTCGAAGCAATGAGGGGGTGGCAAAACTGTTTTTT. Protein product: CASSRSNEGVAKLFF.